Listed here are 29 T cell receptor beta chains from one sample, sequenced in a study of T cells in Graves' hyperthyroidism and ophthalmopathy. Amplified TCR beta CDR3 regions came from RNA transcripts. First-round RT-PCR with HTBI primers amplified the TCR CDR3 region. A single record per CDR3 protein comes from TCRdb applying MiXCR to the multiplex PCR reads. The repertoire holds around 200,000 distinct CDR3 sequences, with over 15% as singletons. The sequenced material came from blood. The receptors originated from a woman between 45 and 65 years old with Graves' hyperthyroidism.

This clonotype has ten or more counts. This sequence joins TRBV24-1 and TRBJ1-5; 7 nucleotides match TRBD1. This CDR3 is 13 amino acids long. The V gene's germline CDR1 is KGHDR and CDR2 SFDVKD. With V trimmed by 3 bases and J by 5 bases, 0 bases remained unmatched. The CDR3 region is CATSDQGDQPQHF. In nucleotides, the CDR3 is TGTGCCACCAGTGATCAGGGGGATCAGCCCCAGCATTTT.

The chain combines TRBV28 with TRBJ2-5; possibly TRBD2 for D (6 bases). This CDR3 region has 13 residues. The germline gives CDR1 MDHEN, CDR2 SYDVKM. V lost 6 bases and J 5 bases, leaving 13 bases between the germline ends. CDR3 bases: TGTGCCAGCAGGAAAACGGGGAGGGAGACCCAGTACTTC. It is translated as CASRKTGRETQYF. Based on the CDR3 plus reference TRBV28 and TRBJ2-5, the full variable domain is DVKVTQSSRYLVKRTGEKVFLECVQDMDHENMFWYRQDPGLGLRLIYFSYDVKMKEKGDIPEGYSVSREKKERFSLILESASTNQTSMYLCASRKTGRETQYFGPGTRLLVL.

The chain has TRBV5-8 and TRBJ2-1; no definite D call. The CDR3 loop spans 10 amino acids. Per the germline V gene, CDR1 is SGHTS and CDR2 is YDEGEE. The V end was cut by 0 bases, the J end by 10 bases, with 2 bases between. The CDR3 region has the DNA TGTGCCAGCAGCTTGGCAGAGCAGTTCTTC. It is translated as CASSLAEQFF.

This chain connects TRBV4-1 to TRBJ1-6; TRBD1 matches at 7 bases. The CDR3 has 13 amino acids. J lost 8 bases, V lost 4 bases, and 2 bases had no gene match. Germline loops: CDR1 MGHRA, CDR2 YSYEKL. Here the CDR3 reads CASSPQGYSPLHF. The CDR3 DNA reads as TGCGCCAGCAGCCCACAGGGGTATTCACCCCTCCACTTT.

This clonotype was seen repeatedly, ten times or more. This chain's CDR3 is CATSDLRPNTGAASEAFF. The CDR3 DNA reads as TGTGCCACCAGTGATTTGCGGCCAAATACAGGGGCAGCATCTGAAGCTTTCTTT. This rearrangement joins TRBV24-1 to TRBJ1-1; TRBD1 aligns across 7 bases. CDR3 length: 18 amino acids. J gave up 6 bases and V 0 bases, and 15 bases lay outside the gene matches. Germline CDR1 KGHDR, CDR2 SFDVKD.

This clonotype was observed many times. The chain recombines TRBV5-5 with TRBJ2-7; 9 positions agree with TRBD2. J gave up 1 base and V 0 bases, and 5 bases lay outside the gene matches. Germline CDR1 and CDR2: SGHKS and YYEKEE (reference sequence). This CDR3 is 16 amino acids long. The CDR3 bases are TGTGCCAGCAGCTTGGCCCTACTAGCGGGTTCCTACGAGCAGTACTTC. It codes for CASSLALLAGSYEQYF.

The DNA of the CDR3 is TGCGCCAGCAGCCAAGGGAGGGGGGCAGGGGTGGAGACCCAGTACTTC. Protein product: CASSQGRGAGVETQYF. The J gene is TRBJ2-5, the V gene TRBV4-1, with D tentatively TRBD1 or TRBD2 (6 bases each). Trimming pared 1 base from V and 5 bases from J, leaving 17 bases between. Germline V gene sequence: CDR1 MGHRA, CDR2 YSYEKL. The length of the CDR3 is 16 residues.

This clonotype appeared a few times. V usage is TRBV9 and J usage is TRBJ2-1, with 8 bases identical to TRBD2. Trimming at V came to 3 bases and at J to 4 bases, leaving 6 bases not matched to a gene. CDR1 and CDR2 from the germline V gene are SGDLS and YYNGEE. This CDR3 contains 15 residues. Here the CDR3 DNA reads TGTGCCAGCAGCGCGGCGGGGGGCAGGTACAATGAGCAGTTCTTC. Residues: CASSAAGGRYNEQFF.

This clonotype was found many times. The V and J genes are TRBV6-6 and TRBJ2-7, with D tentatively TRBD1 (6 bases). Looked up from germline, CDR1 is MNHNY and CDR2 is SVGAGI (reference sequence). With 0 bases removed from V and 5 bases from J, the gap between germline ends came to 11 bases. CDR3 length: 14 amino acids. This CDR3 is CASSYSGARDEQYF. As DNA, the CDR3 is TGTGCCAGCAGTTACTCGGGGGCGAGGGACGAGCAGTACTTC.

This clonotype has at least ten counts. This sequence joins TRBV6-5 and TRBJ1-1; unclear D gene. With 0 bases removed from V and 2 bases from J, the gap between germline ends came to 10 bases. CDR1 MNHEY and CDR2 SVGAGI come from the germline V gene. The CDR3 is made up of 15 amino acids. CDR3 DNA sequence: TGTGCCAGCAGTTACTCGTGGCAGGTCAACACTGAAGCTTTCTTT. It codes for CASSYSWQVNTEAFF.

This clonotype has ten or more counts. The chain employs TRBV9 and TRBJ2-7; possibly TRBD1 for D (5 bases). This CDR3 has 16 amino acids. V was pared by 0 bases and J by 1 base, with 14 bases between. Germline values: CDR1 SGDLS, CDR2 YYNGEE. CDR3 sequence (DNA): TGTGCCAGCAGCGTAGCTCAGGGCACCTTATCCTACGAGCAGTACTTC. Its protein is CASSVAQGTLSYEQYF.

V gene TRBV20-1 combines with J gene TRBJ2-5; D unresolved. From germline, CDR1 is DFQATT and CDR2 SNEGSKA (reference sequence). Trimming stripped 3 bases from V and 2 bases from J, with 16 bases between. The CDR3 covers 15 residues. The CDR3 DNA follows: TGCAGTGCTAGGCCCCTTGCGCTAGGTCAAGAGACCCAGTACTTC. It translates to CSARPLALGQETQYF.

This clonotype was counted ten times or more. V gene TRBV6-2 or TRBV6-3 combines with J gene TRBJ2-1; 8 bases are a match to TRBD1. The CDR3 length is 19 residues. The germline CDR1 and CDR2 sequences are MNHEY and SVGEGT. J gave up 0 bases and V 5 bases, and 15 bases lay outside the gene matches. Here the CDR3 reads CASSQWTGNIPTSYNEQFF. The CDR3 DNA follows: TGTGCCAGCAGTCAGTGGACAGGGAATATCCCGACCTCCTACAATGAGCAGTTCTTC.

The chain links TRBV7-3 to TRBJ2-3, with a possible D match to TRBD1 (5 bases). CDR1 is SGHTA and CDR2 is FQGTGA in the germline V gene. Deletions cut 2 bases from V and 4 bases from J, with 10 bases between. The CDR3 is 14 amino acids. The DNA for the CDR3 is TGTGCCAGCAGCTTATGGCAGGGCGCAGATACGCAGTATTTT. Amino acids: CASSLWQGADTQYF.

The table lists this clonotype with many counts. The gene calls are TRBV20-1 and TRBJ1-6; TRBD1 is a possible D gene (5 bases). V was clipped by 5 bases and J by 3 bases, with 14 bases between them. The CDR3 has 15 residues. Looked up from germline, CDR1 is DFQATT and CDR2 is SNEGSKA (reference sequence). The CDR3 spells CSASLRDFYNSPLHF. Written as DNA, the CDR3 is TGCAGTGCTTCCCTCAGGGATTTCTATAATTCACCCCTCCACTTT.

In this sample, this clonotype turned up many times. CDR3 in DNA: TGTGCCAGCAGCTTATCAGGGGCCGTAGATACGCAGTATTTT. Amino acid sequence: CASSLSGAVDTQYF. The chain combines TRBV7-3 with TRBJ2-3, with D possibly being TRBD1 (6 bases). Deletions cut 2 bases from V and 5 bases from J, with 11 bases between. The germline V gene has CDR1 SGHTA and CDR2 FQGTGA. The CDR3 sequence is 14 residues long.

The gene calls are TRBV6-9 and TRBJ2-1, with D uncertain. The germline V and J ends were trimmed by 3 bases and 0 bases, with 9 bases remaining between them. Germline V gene lookup returns CDR1 MNHGY and CDR2 SVAAGI. The CDR3 consists of 15 residues. CDR3 sequence reads: CASSYRESSYNEQFF. In DNA form, the CDR3 reads TGTGCCAGCAGTTACAGAGAAAGCTCCTACAATGAGCAGTTCTTC.

This sequence joins TRBV28 and TRBJ1-5; D is unclear. Germline CDR1 is MDHEN and CDR2 is SYDVKM. Trimming cost V 8 bases and J 4 bases, with 24 bases left between them. The CDR3 contains 17 residues. The CDR3: CASQVRNWQNLNQPQHF. CDR3 in DNA: TGTGCCAGCCAAGTTAGAAACTGGCAGAACCTTAATCAGCCCCAGCATTTT. Variable domain in full (rest from reference TRBV28 and TRBJ1-5): DVKVTQSSRYLVKRTGEKVFLECVQDMDHENMFWYRQDPGLGLRLIYFSYDVKMKEKGDIPEGYSVSREKKERFSLILESASTNQTSMYLCASQVRNWQNLNQPQHFGDGTRLSIL.

This clonotype was counted at least ten times. The chain recombines TRBV11-2 with TRBJ2-7; the match to TRBD1 covers 9 bases. The CDR3 runs to 15 residues. J lost 5 bases, V lost 1 base, and 6 bases had no gene match. From germline, CDR1 is SGHAT and CDR2 FQNNGV. The CDR3 nucleotides are TGTGCCAGCAGCTTAGTAGGGACAGGGAATAACGAGCAGTACTTC. Its protein product is CASSLVGTGNNEQYF.

There are many counts of this clonotype. The chain combines TRBV7-9 with TRBJ2-3; TRBD1 is a possible D gene (5 bases). V was cut by 6 bases and J by 4 bases, with 17 bases left in between. The CDR3 extends over 15 amino acids. Germline CDR1 SEHNR, CDR2 FQNEAQ (reference sequence). The CDR3 coding sequence is TGTGCCAGCAGTTCAACAGGCCCCCCAGCAGATACGCAGTATTTT. Translating it yields CASSSTGPPADTQYF.

Ten or more counts support this clonotype. This may come from a read error, since a much larger clone is one base off. The V gene is TRBV27, the J gene TRBJ2-1; 11 nucleotides align to TRBD1. From germline, CDR1 is MNHEY and CDR2 SMNVEV (reference sequence). The CDR3 covers 16 residues. The CDR3 region has the DNA TGTGTCAGCAGTACGGGCCGGGACAGGGGGGTATGGGAGCAGTTCTTC. Protein: CVSSTGRDRGVWEQFF.

This clonotype was recorded at least ten times. The V call is TRBV18, the J call TRBJ2-7; TRBD1 matches 9 bases. The germline V gene encodes CDR1 KGHSH and CDR2 LQKENI. Losses at the gene ends were 5 bases for V and 3 bases for J; bases not matched to a gene: 8. This CDR3 spans 15 amino acids. CDR3 bases: TGTGCCAGCTCATCCCAAACAGGGGGCTACTACGAGCAGTACTTC. This encodes CASSSQTGGYYEQYF. Full variable domain (rest looked up from reference TRBV18 and TRBJ2-7): NAGVMQNPRHLVRRRGQEARLRCSPMKGHSHVYWYRQLPEEGLKFMVYLQKENIIDESGMPKERFSAEFPKEGPSILRIQQVVRGDSAAYFCASSSQTGGYYEQYFGPGTRLTVT.

The V gene is TRBV19, the J gene TRBJ2-5; no firm D call. The CDR3 has 13 amino acids. Germline values: CDR1 LNHDA, CDR2 SQIVND (reference sequence). Trimming took 1 base from V and 5 from J, leaving 8 bases between them. The chain's CDR3 is CASSIGRLETQYF. DNA of the CDR3: TGTGCCAGTAGTATAGGCAGGCTGGAGACCCAGTACTTC.

In its sample, this clonotype was seen many times. V gene TRBV6-2 or TRBV6-3 combines with J gene TRBJ1-5, with TRBD1 as a possible D gene (5 bases). Per the germline V gene, CDR1 is MNHEY and CDR2 is SVGEGT. V shed 0 bases and J shed 7 bases, with 19 bases lying between them. This CDR3 spans 17 amino acids. The CDR3 is CASSYSPYRTRGQPQHF. The CDR3 nucleotides are TGTGCCAGCAGTTACTCGCCTTATCGGACAAGGGGACAGCCCCAGCATTTT.

There are many counts of this clonotype. The chain uses TRBV6-1 and TRBJ2-3; D possibly corresponds to TRBD2 (6 bases). The CDR3 is made up of 12 amino acids. Germline CDR1 is MNHNS and CDR2 is SASEGT. V was pared by 5 bases and J by 6 bases, with 9 bases between. The CDR3 nucleotides read TGTGCCAGCAGTTCCGCGGGGGATACGCAGTATTTT. Translation gives CASSSAGDTQYF.

This clonotype has at least ten counts. The gene calls are TRBV27 and TRBJ1-5, with no clear D. Germline loops: CDR1 MNHEY, CDR2 SMNVEV (reference sequence). The V and J ends lost 6 bases and 4 bases respectively, with 10 bases between them. The CDR3 sequence is 13 residues long. CDR3 amino acids: CASRPVLNQPQHF. DNA of the CDR3: TGTGCCAGCAGACCTGTTTTGAATCAGCCCCAGCATTTT.

This clonotype was observed at least ten times. The chain links TRBV19 to TRBJ2-3, with D perhaps being TRBD1 or TRBD2 (5 bases each). The CDR3 loop spans 16 amino acids. The ends were cut back, 2 bases at V and 0 bases at J, with 12 bases in the middle. Germline assignment: CDR1 LNHDA and CDR2 SQIVND (reference sequence). The CDR3 here is CASSITGRRSTDTQYF. The DNA of the CDR3 is TGTGCCAGTAGTATAACGGGACGTAGGAGCACAGATACGCAGTATTTT.

In its sample, this clonotype was seen many times. CDR3 nucleotides: TGTGCCAGCAGTTACGGAGAGTCCTATGGCTACACCTTC. Protein product: CASSYGESYGYTF. This chain joins TRBV6-5 and TRBJ1-2; D unclear. V gave up 2 bases and J gave up 4 bases, with 8 bases separating them. This CDR3 contains 13 residues. Germline V gene sequence: CDR1 MNHEY, CDR2 SVGAGI.

This clonotype was seen ten or more times. The rearrangement joins TRBV6-1 to TRBJ1-1; 9 nucleotides agree with TRBD1. Germline loops: CDR1 MNHNS, CDR2 SASEGT. Trimming removed 4 bases from V and 4 bases from J; junction bases left unmatched: 4. This CDR3 is built from 14 residues. This chain's CDR3 is CASSGTGVVTEAFF. CDR3 DNA: TGTGCCAGCAGTGGGACAGGGGTCGTCACTGAAGCTTTCTTT.